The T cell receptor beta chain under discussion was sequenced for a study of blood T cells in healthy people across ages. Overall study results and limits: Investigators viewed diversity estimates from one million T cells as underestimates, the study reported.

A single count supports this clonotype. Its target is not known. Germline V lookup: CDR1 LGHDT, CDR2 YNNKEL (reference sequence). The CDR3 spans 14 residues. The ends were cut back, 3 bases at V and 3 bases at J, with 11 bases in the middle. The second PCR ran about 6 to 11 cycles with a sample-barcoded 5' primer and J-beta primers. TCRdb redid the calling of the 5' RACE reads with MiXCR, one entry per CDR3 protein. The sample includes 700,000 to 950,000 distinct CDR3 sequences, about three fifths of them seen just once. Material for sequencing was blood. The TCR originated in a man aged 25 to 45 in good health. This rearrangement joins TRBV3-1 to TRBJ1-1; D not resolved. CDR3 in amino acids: CASSHEVWDTEAFF. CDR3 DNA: TGTGCCAGCAGCCACGAGGTATGGGACACTGAAGCTTTCTTT.